Presented here are 17 T cell receptor beta chains from one specimen sequenced in a study of cytomegalovirus exposure and HLA in healthy donors. This PCR relied on a set of 60 Vbeta primers and 13 Jbeta primers. The table came from immunoSEQ multiplex PCR; TCRdb's copy has only in-frame clones and leaves some out. This table lists approximately 110,000 clones. The sample taken for sequencing was PBMCs. Source of these receptors: a man aged 18 to 29 in good health and CMV-seronegative.

The CDR3 here is CASQRDREGGNEQFF. Here the CDR3 DNA reads TGTGCCAGCCAGCGAGACAGGGAAGGAGGCAATGAGCAGTTCTTC. The chain employs TRBV19 and TRBJ2-1; 7 bases are shared with TRBD1. The V gene end was trimmed by 9 bases and the J gene end by 6 bases; junction bases not matched to a gene: 14. The germline gives CDR1 LNHDA, CDR2 SQIVND (reference sequence). The CDR3 loop spans 15 amino acids.

This sequence joins TRBV28 and TRBJ2-7; no firm D call. Germline CDR1 MDHEN, CDR2 SYDVKM. Between the trimmed V and J ends, which lost 9 bases and 2 bases, there was a span of 11 bases. The CDR3 runs 12 residues. The CDR3 DNA follows: TGTGCCAGTCAGGAAAAACCCTACGAGCAGTACTTC. Translating gives CASQEKPYEQYF.

The CDR3 here is CASSEARARLEKLFF. CDR3 DNA: TGTGCCAGCAGTGAAGCGCGCGCAAGATTAGAAAAACTGTTTTTT. The chain carries TRBV6-1 and TRBJ1-4; no firm D call. Trimming took 0 bases from V and 8 from J, leaving 13 bases between them. The CDR3 has 15 residues. Germline loops: CDR1 MNHNS, CDR2 SASEGT.

This chain connects TRBV11-2 to TRBJ2-6; 8 bases agree with TRBD2. Germline CDR1 is SGHAT and CDR2 is FQNNGV. This CDR3 is 17 amino acids long. After removal of 2 bases from V and 0 bases from J, the junction contained 3 bases not matched to a gene. The CDR3 DNA follows: TGTGCCAGCAGCTTACTAGCGGGTAACTCTGGGGCCAACGTCCTGACTTTC. This sequence encodes CASSLLAGNSGANVLTF.

The chain has TRBV19 and TRBJ2-2, with 8 bases matching TRBD2. The CDR3 is made up of 18 amino acids. Trimming removed 5 bases from V and 2 bases from J; junction bases left unmatched: 13. Germline CDR1 LNHDA, CDR2 SQIVND (reference sequence). CDR3 amino acids: CASSVVPLAGSNTGELFF. CDR3 DNA: TGTGCCAGTAGTGTAGTACCTTTAGCGGGGTCTAACACCGGGGAGCTGTTTTTT. Full variable domain (outside the CDR3, taken from reference TRBV19 and TRBJ2-2): DGGITQSPKYLFRKEGQNVTLSCEQNLNHDAMYWYRQDPGQGLRLIYYSQIVNDFQKGDIAEGYSVSREKKESFPLTVTSAQKNPTAFYLCASSVVPLAGSNTGELFFGEGSRLTVL.

The rearrangement uses TRBV30 and TRBJ1-6; possibly TRBD1 for D (6 bases). Germline CDR1 reads GTSNPN; CDR2 reads SVGIG (reference sequence). The CDR3 runs 14 residues. V lost 0 bases and J lost 8, with 11 bases in between. The CDR3 here is CAWSVHREDSPLHF. The CDR3 DNA sequence: TGTGCCTGGAGTGTACACAGGGAAGATTCACCCCTCCACTTT.

The chain is built from TRBV27 and TRBJ2-7, with 8 bases that match TRBD1. V was clipped by 6 bases and J by 2 bases; unmatched bases: 12. CDR3 length equals 16 residues. Germline assignment: CDR1 MNHEY and CDR2 SMNVEV (reference sequence). The CDR3, as DNA: TGTGCCAGCAGCCACCAACCGGGACAGGTGACCTACGAGCAGTACTTC. Its translation is CASSHQPGQVTYEQYF.

The chain links TRBV2 to TRBJ2-7; 12 bases agree with TRBD2. V shed 6 bases and J 5 bases; nucleotides not matched to a gene: 17. Germline V CDR1 and CDR2: SNHLY, FYNNEI. The CDR3 contains 18 residues. The CDR3 bases are TGTGCCAGCAGGGGGACAGGGAAGACTAGCGGGAGTTACCACGAGCAGTACTTC. Its protein product is CASRGTGKTSGSYHEQYF.

This chain links TRBV5-1 with TRBJ2-7, with TRBD2 as a possible D gene (5 bases). Germline V CDR1 and CDR2: SGHRS, YFSETQ. V was cut by 5 bases and J by 2 bases, with 14 bases left in between. The CDR3 is 14 amino acids. The CDR3: CASRIGSGPYEQYF. CDR3 sequence (DNA): TGCGCCAGCAGGATAGGGAGCGGTCCCTACGAGCAGTACTTC.

V and J are TRBV27 and TRBJ1-1, with a tentative D call TRBD1 (5 bases). Germline V gives CDR1 MNHEY, CDR2 SMNVEV (reference sequence). The V and J ends lost 6 bases and 3 bases respectively, with 14 bases between them. The CDR3 loop spans 14 amino acids. CDR3 sequence: CASRWGGVYTEAFF. As DNA, the CDR3 is TGTGCCAGCAGGTGGGGGGGGGTCTACACTGAAGCTTTCTTT.

CDR3 DNA: TGCGCCAGCAGCTTGGCCAGGGGGGGACAGGCCCTTAGCTCCTACGAGCAGTACTTC. It specifies CASSLARGGQALSSYEQYF. V and J are TRBV5-1 and TRBJ2-7; maybe TRBD1 (8 bases). Trimming left V 0 bases short and J 0 bases short, with 22 bases between. This CDR3 is built from 19 residues. The germline CDR1 and CDR2 sequences are SGHRS and YFSETQ.

V usage is TRBV2 and J usage is TRBJ2-1; 7 positions agree with TRBD2. The germline V gene encodes CDR1 SNHLY and CDR2 FYNNEI. The CDR3 has 16 residues. With 6 bases clipped from V and 4 bases from J, the junction kept 12 bases outside the gene matches. The CDR3 reads CASRERDPPKYNEQFF. The DNA of the CDR3 is TGTGCCAGCAGAGAGCGGGATCCACCAAAATACAATGAGCAGTTCTTC.

The V call is TRBV2, the J call TRBJ2-5; possible D gene TRBD2, 6 bases. V was clipped by 11 bases and J by 1 base, with 8 bases between them. CDR1 and CDR2 from the germline V gene are SNHLY and FYNNEI. The length of the CDR3 is 11 residues. CDR3 protein: CAGGLQETQYF. As DNA, the CDR3 is TGTGCCGGGGGACTCCAAGAGACCCAGTACTTC.

The V and J genes are TRBV30 and TRBJ1-2, with 8 positions matching TRBD1. Per germline, CDR1 GTSNPN and CDR2 SVGIG (reference sequence). V lost 0 bases, J lost 1 base, and 4 bases stayed unmatched. The CDR3 has 15 residues. In DNA, the CDR3 is TGTGCCTGGAGTGTACGAACAGGGGGTAACTATGGCTACACCTTC. Its translation: CAWSVRTGGNYGYTF. The entire variable domain, with the rest obtained from reference TRBV30 and TRBJ1-2, is as follows: SQTIHQWPATLVQPVGSPLSLECTVEGTSNPNLYWYRQAAGRGLQLLFYSVGIGQISSEVPQNLSASRPQDRQFILSSKKLLLSDSGFYLCAWSVRTGGNYGYTFGSGTRLTVV.

The rearrangement links TRBV10-2 to TRBJ2-7; TRBD2 might be the D (5 bases). V was trimmed by 7 bases and J by 0 bases, leaving 19 bases between them. CDR3 length equals 16 residues. The germline gives CDR1 WSHSY, CDR2 SAAADI. CDR3 nucleotides: TGCGCCAGCAAACGCCTCTCTCGAGGGTCCTCCTACGAGCAGTACTTC. This sequence encodes CASKRLSRGSSYEQYF.

The V and J genes are TRBV4-2 and TRBJ1-1; maybe TRBD1 (5 bases). CDR1 and CDR2 from the germline V gene are LGHNA and YNFKEQ. CDR3 length equals 14 residues. Trimming removed 0 bases from V and 3 bases from J, with 8 bases in between. For the CDR3, the DNA is TGTGCCAGCAGCCAAGAAACAGGTTACACTGAAGCTTTCTTT. Its protein is CASSQETGYTEAFF.

The chain has TRBV10-3 and TRBJ2-1; 8 positions match TRBD1. Germline V lookup: CDR1 ENHRY, CDR2 SYGVKD. This CDR3 is 13 amino acids long. V lost 1 base to trimming and J lost 15 bases; unmatched junction nucleotides: 8. In DNA, the CDR3 is TGTGCCATCAGTGAGTTATGGACAGGGACACCGTTCTTC. It codes for CAISELWTGTPFF.